This TCR beta chain was observed in a study of CD8+ T cells in alopecia areata (dated by TCRdb to 2016 to 2019). Background on the whole study: The treated patients took part in an open-label pilot trial in which moderate-to-severe alopecia areata was treated with oral tofacitinib at 5 to 10 mg twice daily. Tofacitinib was administered for 6 to 18 months, and 6 months of follow-up off drug were then conducted to assess delayed response and recurrence. The SALT score, which quantifies the percentage of affected scalp surface area, was used to measure disease severity in treated patients. To study T cell clonal expansion in alopecia areata, the researchers applied high-throughput TCRbeta sequencing to both the C3H/HeJ mouse model and human patients. Scalp tissue and sorted CD4+ and CD8+ peripheral blood T cells from patchy and totalis/universalis alopecia areata patients and from healthy controls were covered by human TCRbeta sequencing. Tofacitinib-treated patients had biopsies at baseline and at 4 and 24 weeks of treatment, with a later scalp biopsy in several patients. Clonality in the scalp was compared among normal scalp (n=4), patchy alopecia areata scalp (n=8), and alopecia totalis/universalis scalp (n=8). RNA was obtained with the PAXgene miRNA kit for fixed scalp, the miRNeasy kit for PBMCs, and the RNeasy kit for mouse skin. Amplification of TCRbeta CDR3 regions was done by immunoSEQ multiplex PCR using 35 Vbeta forward primers and 13 Jbeta reverse primers.

The sample's time point label is to be understood as: 20 to 30 weeks on oral tofacitinib. Interpreted using the paper, the treatment or condition label stands for: oral pan-JAK inhibitor, 5-10 mg twice daily. Lesional scalp punch biopsies and peripheral blood were collected from alopecia areata patients. PBMCs were isolated by density centrifugation and stained for CD3, CD4 and CD8, after which CD4+ and CD8+ T cells were sorted on a FACSAria. Only a few counts were recorded for this clone. Its binding antigen is unknown. No qualities accompany the bases; no much larger clone lies one base away. The germline V gene encodes CDR1 SNHLY and CDR2 FYNNEI. Measured from the cysteine to the phenylalanine, the CDR3 is 12 residues long. The read is trimmed to its CDR3 DNA, 36 bases read in frame from base 1. V sheds 4 bases and J sheds 3 bases, leaving 7 bases between their ends. The investigation overall reported the following: Resident alphabeta T cells in normal human skin are also sequenced, complicating scalp TCR repertoire analysis, unlike mouse skin dominated by gammadelta T cells. TCR sequences shared between patients were less clear than in mice, possibly partly because of HLA diversity in the patient population. Compared with normal scalp, lesional scalp had higher clonality and more expanded CD8+ clones, particularly in alopecia totalis/universalis, a pattern that suggests antigenic drive. Many expanded lesional clones were found to persist in scalp and blood during tofacitinib treatment, and relapse after treatment cessation may be partly explained by this persistence. With tofacitinib, both scalp clonality and the number of expanded CD8+ clones among the top 100 scalp clones went down significantly. Because the treated cohort was small and included a single nonresponder, larger studies are needed to assess links between baseline CD8+ expansion and response.

Libraries came from the immunoSEQ multiplex PCR assay. To provide template for TCR sequencing, every sample had RNA extracted and reverse transcribed into cDNA. SuperScript III was used for first-strand cDNA synthesis, primed with a 2:1 mix of oligo-dT and random hexamers. A synthetic immune receptor repertoire was used to gauge amplification bias, and whatever bias remained was removed computationally. Per the authors' processing: After raw reads were preprocessed to remove errors, the CDR3 was defined following IMGT conventions as running from the conserved cysteine to phenylalanine. Clonality was computed by normalizing Shannon entropy by log2 of the number of productive unique TCRs and subtracting the result from 1. CD4 or CD8 identity of scalp clones was inferred by cross-referencing scalp TCRbeta sequences with sorted blood CD4 and CD8 repertoires. The table was pulled from immuneACCESS by TCRdb, which kept in-frame rearrangements only. Such tables lose some clones; where checked, under half of the loss comes from unresolved V genes, and the rest has no known cause. V, J and clone size derive from that table, while D and trimming were established from the DNA sequence. The sample table records under 350,000 clones; 55% to 75% of these occur just once. Clones ranked in the top ten supply approximately 1.8% of the sample.

The material was CD4+ T cells sorted from blood, obtained at week 24, from a patient treated with tofacitinib. The source of this sequence is a human donor with alopecia areata. The chain employs TRBV2 and TRBJ2-7; confidence is insufficient to name the D gene. The DNA sequence is as follows: TGTGCCAGCAGTGGGCAGAACTACGAGCAGTACTTC. Its amino acids are CASSGQNYEQYF.